This entry lists 14 T cell receptor beta chains sequenced from one sample in a study of T cells in localized non-small cell lung cancer. This table comes from immunoSEQ multiplex PCR, and its TCRdb copy is limited to in-frame clones, with some not included. The sample has roughly 76,000 clones; over 70% are singletons. The sequencing used PBMCs, collected before any cancer treatment. The receptors shown here come from a man aged 40 to 70 with stage II squamous cell lung carcinoma.

This clone was seen only a few times. V and J are TRBV7-9 and TRBJ1-1; maybe TRBD1 (5 bases). CDR3 size: 11 residues. The V end lost 5 bases, the J end lost 7 bases, and 8 bases lay between the germline ends. Germline V lookup: CDR1 SEHNR, CDR2 FQNEAQ (reference sequence). CDR3 DNA sequence: TGTGCCAGCAGCGGAACAGGTGAAGCTTTCTTT. This gives the protein CASSGTGEAFF.

This clone showed up just a few times. The rearrangement joins TRBV30 to TRBJ2-2; perhaps TRBD1 as D (5 bases). Germline V gene data show CDR1 as GTSNPN and CDR2 as SVGIG (reference sequence). V was trimmed by 2 bases and J by 6 bases, leaving 16 bases between them. The CDR3 sequence is 15 residues long. Here the CDR3 reads CAWSPATGAAGELFF. CDR3 sequence (DNA): TGTGCCTGGAGTCCAGCGACTGGGGCTGCCGGGGAGCTGTTTTTT.

V gene TRBV7-3 combines with J gene TRBJ1-1, with D perhaps matching TRBD1 (5 bases). CDR1 SGHTA and CDR2 FQGTGA come from the germline V gene. Trimming shortened V by 3 bases and J by 7 bases, and 15 bases separated the two germline ends. This CDR3 has 14 residues. CDR3 in DNA: TGTGCCAGCAGCTTGACCGGGGCCGCAGGTGAAGCTTTCTTT. It specifies CASSLTGAAGEAFF.

Only one count was recorded for this clone. CDR3 loop: CASSLGTKSRGEQYF. As DNA, the CDR3 is TGTGCCAGCAGCTTAGGTACTAAGTCCCGGGGCGAGCAGTACTTC. The chain uses TRBV11-3 and TRBJ2-7; a weak D match, TRBD2 (5 bases). This CDR3 has 15 residues. Trimming stripped 1 base from V and 6 bases from J, with 16 bases between. Germline CDR1 and CDR2: SGHNT and YENEEA.

This clone is medium-sized within its sample. This chain links TRBV11-2 with TRBJ2-7; D call uncertain. CDR1 and CDR2 from the germline V gene are SGHAT and FQNNGV. V lost 0 bases and J lost 6, with 12 bases in between. The CDR3 runs 14 residues. This chain's CDR3 is CASSLERRLGEQYF. The CDR3 bases are TGTGCCAGCAGCTTAGAGAGAAGGTTGGGCGAGCAGTACTTC.

V usage is TRBV11-3 and J usage is TRBJ2-3; 7 bases align to TRBD1. Germline V gives CDR1 SGHNT, CDR2 YENEEA. This CDR3 has 16 amino acids. V gave up 0 bases and J gave up 4 bases; unmatched junction bases: 7. The CDR3 region has the DNA TGTGCCAGCAGCTTAGATGGCAGCCAGGGGGCAGATACGCAGTATTTT. Protein sequence: CASSLDGSQGADTQYF.

In this sample, this clone turned up a few times. The chain is built from TRBV11-2 and TRBJ2-7; maybe TRBD2 (6 bases). The CDR3 loop spans 15 amino acids. The germline V gene has CDR1 SGHAT and CDR2 FQNNGV. Trimming left V 5 bases short and J 0 bases short, with 14 bases between. As DNA, the CDR3 is TGTGCCAGCAGCCCTAACCCCGGGGGCTCCTACGAGCAGTACTTC. Translating it yields CASSPNPGGSYEQYF.

This clone is medium-sized (0.01 to 0.1%). The rearrangement links TRBV6-1 to TRBJ1-6; D is ambiguous. Germline-derived CDR1 and CDR2 are MNHNS and SASEGT. V was shortened by 1 base and J by 5 bases, with 6 bases between the two germline ends. This CDR3 spans 14 amino acids. Written as DNA, the CDR3 is TGTGCCAGCAGTGAAGTAGGGAATAATTCACCCCTCCACTTT. Encoded protein: CASSEVGNNSPLHF.

The chain recombines TRBV2 with TRBJ2-5; TRBD2 matches at 9 bases. Trimming at V came to 8 bases and at J to 4 bases, leaving 2 bases not matched to a gene. There are 12 residues in the CDR3. Germline V lookup: CDR1 SNHLY, CDR2 FYNNEI. CDR3 region: CASGAGGETQYF. For the CDR3, the DNA is TGTGCCAGCGGAGCGGGAGGAGAGACCCAGTACTTC. Variable domain in full (rest from reference TRBV2 and TRBJ2-5): EPEVTQTPSHQVTQMGQEVILRCVPISNHLYFYWYRQILGQKVEFLVSFYNNEISEKSEIFDDQFSVERPDGSNFTLKIRSTKLEDSAMYFCASGAGGETQYFGPGTRLLVL.

The gene calls are TRBV27 and TRBJ2-1; 10 nucleotides agree with TRBD2. The V segment lost 6 bases and the J segment 0 bases; nucleotides outside the gene matches: 2. The CDR3 runs 15 residues. Looked up from germline, CDR1 is MNHEY and CDR2 is SMNVEV (reference sequence). The CDR3 region is CASSPSGSSYNEQFF. The CDR3 DNA reads as TGTGCCAGCAGCCCTAGCGGGAGCTCCTACAATGAGCAGTTCTTC.

This chain connects TRBV2 to TRBJ1-2, with a weak D call TRBD1 (5 bases). V gave up 8 bases and J gave up 5 bases, with 15 bases separating them. CDR3 length: 13 amino acids. CDR1 is SNHLY, CDR2 FYNNEI, per germline. For the CDR3, the DNA is TGTGCCAGCTACGAGGGGACTTGGTATGGCTACACCTTC. It encodes CASYEGTWYGYTF.

A note on this clone: This specimen includes other DNA sequences encoding the same CDR3. The chain recombines TRBV10-3 with TRBJ2-1; TRBD2 matches 8 bases. This CDR3 has 15 amino acids. V lost 2 bases to trimming and J lost 4 bases; unmatched junction nucleotides: 4. Per the germline V gene, CDR1 is ENHRY and CDR2 is SYGVKD. The CDR3 sequence: CAISERERGYNEQFF. CDR3 in DNA: TGTGCCATCAGTGAGAGGGAGCGGGGGTACAATGAGCAGTTCTTC.

This chain uses TRBV27 with TRBJ2-7; TRBD1 matches 7 bases. This CDR3 has 15 residues. The germline V gene encodes CDR1 MNHEY and CDR2 SMNVEV (reference sequence). Trimming removed 4 bases from V and 5 bases from J; junction bases left unmatched: 11. The CDR3 DNA reads as TGTGCCAGCAGTTCTCCGGGACAGTATCTCCACGAGCAGTACTTC. This sequence encodes CASSSPGQYLHEQYF.

The chain joins TRBV5-1 to TRBJ1-1; D remains ambiguous. V gave up 0 bases and J gave up 0 bases, with 6 bases separating them. Germline CDR1 is SGHRS and CDR2 is YFSETQ. This CDR3 is 14 amino acids long. DNA for the CDR3: TGCGCCAGCAGCTTGGATGAGATGAACACTGAAGCTTTCTTT. Protein sequence: CASSLDEMNTEAFF.